This T cell receptor beta chain appears in the sequencing data of a study of T cells expressing NK-cell markers. About the study: TCR beta repertoires came from sorted CD3+CD56+NKG2C+, CD3+CD56+NKG2C- and CD3+CD56-NKG2C+ T cells. Most of the eight sequenced donors were classified as HCMV-seropositive, and one was classified as seronegative.

On this clonotype: Its cognate antigen is unknown.

TCRdb re-called the 5' RACE reads and gives one entry per CDR3 protein, without DNA. The data include 400,000 to 550,000 distinct CDR3 sequences; the top ten clones carry less than 7.5%. Overall study findings and caveats: Top CD8+ clonotypes included the dominant CD3+CD56+NKG2C+ clonotypes in a handful of donors. Also leading the CD3+CD56-NKG2C+ fraction in a few donors were these clonotypes.

The germline CDR1 and CDR2 sequences are SGHVS and FQNEAQ. This CDR3 is built from 14 residues. This TCR came from a woman between 18 and 75 years old in good health. V usage is TRBV7-8 and J usage is TRBJ2-1; TCRdb picks TRBD2, but there is no DNA to check that call. Sequenced input: blood T cells: a sorted CD56 or NKG2C T cell subset, CD4+ or CD8+ T cells, or bulk PBMC T cells (not recorded which). The chain's CDR3 is CASSSRDWFREQFF.